A selection of T cell receptor beta chains follows, all from one sample in a study of blood T cells in healthy people across ages. MiXCR, run by TCRdb on the 5' RACE reads, gives a single entry per CDR3 protein. The table shows approximately 780,000 distinct CDR3 sequences, with approximately 24% occurring only once. This sample was also put to use in a study of T cells of mothers and their children.

The specimen sequenced was blood. The source of these receptors is a boy aged 5-17 years in good health. CDR3s include the opening cysteine and the closing phenylalanine or tryptophan. D genes are given only for firm matches. Where a row states a size, it is once, few, many or the class of an expanded clone; other rows omit it.

clone size,D gene,J gene,V gene,CDR3 DNA,CDR3 protein
-,TRBD2,TRBJ2-2,TRBV7-9,TGTGCCAGCAGCACCCGTAGCGGGGTGGACACCGGGGAGCTGTTTTTT,CASSTRSGVDTGELFF
-,-,TRBJ2-2,TRBV7-3,TGTGCCAGCACCGGGGAGCTGTTTTTT,CASTGELFF
-,-,TRBJ2-1,TRBV6-1,TGTGCCAGCAGTGAATTAATAGAGCAGTTCTTC,CASSELIEQFF
-,-,TRBJ1-5,TRBV6-5,TGTGCCAGCAGCTCCGGGACCTTAAGTTGGCCCCAGCATTTT,CASSSGTLSWPQHF
-,-,TRBJ1-4,TRBV25-1,TGTGCCAGCGTCTCAGGGAATAGAGGGATTAATGAAAAACTGTTTTTT,CASVSGNRGINEKLFF
few,TRBD2,TRBJ2-3,TRBV7-3,TGTGCCAGCAGCTTTAGCGGGGGATATGCAGATACGCAGTATTTT,CASSFSGGYADTQYF
-,TRBD1,TRBJ2-1,TRBV12-3/TRBV12-4,TGTGCCAGCAGTTTACGGGGACAGGACTCCAATGAGCAGTTCTTC,CASSLRGQDSNEQFF
-,-,TRBJ2-7,TRBV6-5,TGTGCCACCTCTCTGAGACAGCCCCCTCATGAGCAGTACTTC,CATSLRQPPHEQYF
few,TRBD1,TRBJ2-2,TRBV6-1,TGTGCCAGCAGTGACTACAGGGGTGGGGAGCTGTTTTTT,CASSDYRGGELFF
-,-,TRBJ1-2,TRBV9,TGTGCCAGCAGCGAGCGGGAGCCCTTCGGGTACACCTTC,CASSEREPFGYTF
-,-,TRBJ2-3,TRBV6-1,TGTGCCAGCCCTCAGGGAACTAGCACAGATACGCAGTATTTT,CASPQGTSTDTQYF
few,-,TRBJ2-7,TRBV15,TGTGCCACCAGCAGAGTTCGGCAGGGCGGGCACGAGCAGTACTTC,CATSRVRQGGHEQYF
many,TRBD2,TRBJ2-2,TRBV7-3,TGTGCCAGCAGCTCCCTAGCGGGGGGGCGGTCCGGGGAGCTGTTTTTT,CASSSLAGGRSGELFF
few,TRBD2,TRBJ2-1,TRBV20-1,TGCAGTGCTAGAGCAGGAGCGGGGGGGTGGGGTGAGCAGTTCTTC,CSARAGAGGWGEQFF
few,TRBD2,TRBJ2-7,TRBV27,TGTGCCAGCAGTTTATCCGGACTAGCCGGCGAGCAGTACTTC,CASSLSGLAGEQYF
many,TRBD1,TRBJ1-2,TRBV5-5,TGTGCCAGCAGCTTGGGAGACAGGGCCATTAACTATGGCTACACCTTC,CASSLGDRAINYGYTF
once,-,TRBJ2-3,TRBV10-2,TGCGCCAGCAGTGAGGCAGGGCAGGGCGCAGATACGCAGTATTTT,CASSEAGQGADTQYF
-,-,TRBJ2-5,TRBV29-1,TGCAGCGTCACGAGCAGACTTAGCCAAGAGACCCAGTACTTC,CSVTSRLSQETQYF
few,-,TRBJ2-7,TRBV4-1,TGCGCCAGCAGCCAAGACGTCCAGGGGAGCTACGAGCAGTACTTC,CASSQDVQGSYEQYF
many,-,TRBJ1-5,TRBV12-3/TRBV12-4,TGTGCCAGCAGTTTAAACAGCAATCAGCCCCAGCATTTT,CASSLNSNQPQHF
few,TRBD2,TRBJ2-5,TRBV3-1,TGTGCCAGCAGCCACCACGGACTAGCGGAAGCCCAAGAGACCCAGTACTTC,CASSHHGLAEAQETQYF
-,-,TRBJ1-3,TRBV6-6,TGTGCCAGCAGCTCCGGGGGGGTAGCCAACACCATATATTTT,CASSSGGVANTIYF
-,-,TRBJ1-6,TRBV7-9,TGTGCCAGCAGCTCGGACAGTACCTATAATTCACCCCTCCACTTT,CASSSDSTYNSPLHF
-,-,TRBJ1-2,TRBV6-5,TGTGCCAGCAGCAGAACTCACACAACCGCCTATGGCTACACCTTC,CASSRTHTTAYGYTF
few,-,TRBJ2-4,TRBV21-1,TGTGCCAGCAGCAAAGCGCAGGGGGCCAAAAACATTCAGTACTTC,CASSKAQGAKNIQYF
few,TRBD1,TRBJ1-5,TRBV12-3/TRBV12-4,TGTGCCAGCAGTTTAGTTCCTACAGGGGTCGGCAATCAGCCCCAGCATTTT,CASSLVPTGVGNQPQHF
-,TRBD2,TRBJ2-7,TRBV12-3/TRBV12-4,TGTGCCAGCAGTTTAGCATTAGCGGGATCCTACGAGCAGTACTTC,CASSLALAGSYEQYF
-,-,TRBJ1-1,TRBV25-1,TGTGCCAGCATTGGGTTGGGGATGAACACTGAAGCTTTCTTT,CASIGLGMNTEAFF
few,-,TRBJ2-1,TRBV24-1,TGTGCCACCAGTGATTGGGGATCCCTCAATGAGCAGTTCTTC,CATSDWGSLNEQFF
-,-,TRBJ1-1,TRBV10-2,TGCGCCAGCAGTGGTTTCCGGGTGGACACTGAAGCTTTCTTT,CASSGFRVDTEAFF
few,TRBD2,TRBJ2-1,TRBV5-1,TGCGCCAGCAGCCTGACTAGCGGGGCCTATGAGCAGTTCTTC,CASSLTSGAYEQFF
-,-,TRBJ1-2,TRBV4-1,TGCGCCAGCAGCCAAGTGGGGGCCTATGGCTACACCTTC,CASSQVGAYGYTF
few,-,TRBJ2-1,TRBV7-2,TGTGCCAGCAGCTTAGAGGGGAACCCCTACAATGAGCAGTTCTTC,CASSLEGNPYNEQFF
few,TRBD1,TRBJ2-7,TRBV11-2,TGTGCCAGCAGCTTAGTCCCTCCCGGGACAGGTAGCTCCTACGAGCAGTACTTC,CASSLVPPGTGSSYEQYF
-,TRBD1,TRBJ2-3,TRBV6-5,TGTGCCAGCAGGCCGGGACAGGGGGGAACAGATACGCAGTATTTT,CASRPGQGGTDTQYF
few,-,TRBJ2-5,TRBV4-1,TGCGCCAGCAGCCAAGTAAACGCAGGGAGGGAGACCCAGTACTTC,CASSQVNAGRETQYF
few,TRBD1,TRBJ2-5,TRBV28,TGTGCCAGCAGTTTATGGAGGGGGCCGCGGGTTTGGCAGTACTTC,CASSLWRGPRVWQYF
few,TRBD1,TRBJ2-5,TRBV12-3/TRBV12-4,TGTGCCAGCAGTTACCTCCCGGGACAGGGGCGGGAGACCCAGTACTTC,CASSYLPGQGRETQYF
few,-,TRBJ2-7,TRBV20-1,TGCAGTGCTAGGGTCGGGGGTCCGATAAGCGAGCAGTACTTC,CSARVGGPISEQYF
-,TRBD2,TRBJ2-1,TRBV5-6,TGTGCCAGCAGCCCCCCGGGGCTAGCGGACGATGAGCAGTTCTTC,CASSPPGLADDEQFF
few,-,TRBJ1-1,TRBV6-2/TRBV6-3,TGTGCCAGCAGTATATATATGGGTCAAAGGGTAGGCCCTGAAGCTTTCTTT,CASSIYMGQRVGPEAFF
-,-,TRBJ2-5,TRBV9,TGTGCCAGCAGCGCCCGGGACGTCCAAGAGACCCAGTACTTC,CASSARDVQETQYF
-,-,TRBJ1-2,TRBV9,TGTGCCAGCAGCGTCGACAGCCAATATGGCTACACCTTC,CASSVDSQYGYTF
-,TRBD1,TRBJ2-2,TRBV6-1,TGTGCCAGCAGTGCCCTACCGGGACAGGGGGCCGGGGAGCTGTTTTTT,CASSALPGQGAGELFF
few,-,TRBJ2-3,TRBV2,TGTGCCAGCAGTGCGGAGGGAACAGATACGCAGTATTTT,CASSAEGTDTQYF
few,-,TRBJ1-2,TRBV27,TGTGCCAGCAGGCAGGGCTATTCAGGCTACACCTTC,CASRQGYSGYTF
few,-,TRBJ1-2,TRBV29-1,TGCAGCGTTGAAGAACAGAGGGACTATGGCTACACCTTC,CSVEEQRDYGYTF
-,-,TRBJ1-3,TRBV14,TGTGCCAGCAGCCAAGCGGGGAGCTCTGGAAACACCATATATTTT,CASSQAGSSGNTIYF
-,-,TRBJ2-1,TRBV18,TGTGCCAGCTCCCCGTCGACCTTCAGAGAGCAGTTCTTC,CASSPSTFREQFF
few,TRBD1,TRBJ1-2,TRBV5-1,TGCGCCAGCAGCTCTGGGGGGCCCACAGGGGGCGATGGCTACACCTTC,CASSSGGPTGGDGYTF
few,-,TRBJ1-2,TRBV12-3/TRBV12-4,TGTGCCAGCAGTTTTAGTGTAGTCAACTATGGCTACACCTTC,CASSFSVVNYGYTF
few,-,TRBJ2-7,TRBV20-1,TGCAGTGCTATAAGGGGGAACGAGCAGTACTTC,CSAIRGNEQYF
-,-,TRBJ1-2,TRBV29-1,TGCAGCGTCCCGGTGGGGCAGGACTATGGCTACACCTTC,CSVPVGQDYGYTF
-,-,TRBJ1-2,TRBV20-1,TGCAGTGCCGCCGGACCTGGGGTTGGCTACACCTTC,CSAAGPGVGYTF
few,-,TRBJ2-7,TRBV19,TGTGCCAGTAGTATAGTAGGGGGCTCCTACGAGCAGTACTTC,CASSIVGGSYEQYF